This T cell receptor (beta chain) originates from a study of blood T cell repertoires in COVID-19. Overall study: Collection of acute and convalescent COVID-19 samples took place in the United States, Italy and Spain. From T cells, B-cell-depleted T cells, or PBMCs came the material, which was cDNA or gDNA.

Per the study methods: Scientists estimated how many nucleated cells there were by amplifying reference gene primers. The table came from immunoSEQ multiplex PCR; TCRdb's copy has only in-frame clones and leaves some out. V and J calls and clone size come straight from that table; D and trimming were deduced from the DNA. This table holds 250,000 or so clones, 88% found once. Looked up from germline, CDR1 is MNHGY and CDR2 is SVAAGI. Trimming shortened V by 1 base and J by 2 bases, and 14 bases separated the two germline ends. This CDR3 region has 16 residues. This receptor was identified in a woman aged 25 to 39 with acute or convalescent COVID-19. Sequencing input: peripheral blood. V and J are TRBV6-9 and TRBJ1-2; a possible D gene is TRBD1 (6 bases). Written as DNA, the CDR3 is TGTGCCAGCAGTTATTGCCGCGGACAGCTAAACTATGGCTACACCTTC. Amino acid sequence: CASSYCRGQLNYGYTF.